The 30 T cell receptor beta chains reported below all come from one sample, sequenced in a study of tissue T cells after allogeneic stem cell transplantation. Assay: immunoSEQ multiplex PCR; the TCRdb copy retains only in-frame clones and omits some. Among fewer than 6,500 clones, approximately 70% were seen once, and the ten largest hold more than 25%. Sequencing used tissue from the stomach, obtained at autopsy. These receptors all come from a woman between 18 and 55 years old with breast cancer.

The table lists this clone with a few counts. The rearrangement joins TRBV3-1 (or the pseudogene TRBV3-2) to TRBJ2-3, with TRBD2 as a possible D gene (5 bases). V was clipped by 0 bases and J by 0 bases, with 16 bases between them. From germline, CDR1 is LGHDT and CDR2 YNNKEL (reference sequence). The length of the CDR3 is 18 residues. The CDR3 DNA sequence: TGTGCCAGCAGCCAAGATGGGAAGAGGGTTGCTAGCACAGATACGCAGTATTTT. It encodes CASSQDGKRVASTDTQYF.

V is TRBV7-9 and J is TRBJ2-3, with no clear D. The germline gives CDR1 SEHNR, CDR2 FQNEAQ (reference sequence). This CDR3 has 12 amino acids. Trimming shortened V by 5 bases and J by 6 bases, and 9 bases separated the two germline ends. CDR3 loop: CASSPPWDTQYF. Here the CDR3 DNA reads TGTGCCAGCAGCCCCCCCTGGGATACGCAGTATTTT.

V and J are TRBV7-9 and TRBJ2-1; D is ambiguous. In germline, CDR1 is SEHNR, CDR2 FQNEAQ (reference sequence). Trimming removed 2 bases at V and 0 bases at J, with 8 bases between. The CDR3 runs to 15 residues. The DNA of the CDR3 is TGTGCCAGCAGCTTACAGTCAGTCTCCTACAATGAGCAGTTCTTC. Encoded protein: CASSLQSVSYNEQFF.

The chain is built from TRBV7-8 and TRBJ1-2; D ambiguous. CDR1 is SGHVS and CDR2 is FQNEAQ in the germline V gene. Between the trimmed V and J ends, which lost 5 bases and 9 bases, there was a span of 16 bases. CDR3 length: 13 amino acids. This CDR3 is CASSPLTGYSYTF. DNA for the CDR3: TGTGCCAGCAGCCCTTTAACGGGGTATAGCTACACCTTC.

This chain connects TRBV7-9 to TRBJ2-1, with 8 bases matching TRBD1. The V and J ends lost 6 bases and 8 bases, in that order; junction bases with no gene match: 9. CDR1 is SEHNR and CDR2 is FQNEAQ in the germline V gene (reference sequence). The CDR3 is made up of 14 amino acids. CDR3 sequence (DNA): TGTGCCAGCAGTCCGGACAGGGTTAAGGATGAGCAGTTCTTC. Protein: CASSPDRVKDEQFF.

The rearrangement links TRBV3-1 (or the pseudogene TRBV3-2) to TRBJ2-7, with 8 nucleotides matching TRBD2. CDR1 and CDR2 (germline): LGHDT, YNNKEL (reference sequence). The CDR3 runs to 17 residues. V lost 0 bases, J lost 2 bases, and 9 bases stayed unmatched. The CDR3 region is CASSQDPLAGFTYEQYF. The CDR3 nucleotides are TGTGCCAGCAGCCAAGATCCTCTAGCGGGCTTTACCTACGAGCAGTACTTC.

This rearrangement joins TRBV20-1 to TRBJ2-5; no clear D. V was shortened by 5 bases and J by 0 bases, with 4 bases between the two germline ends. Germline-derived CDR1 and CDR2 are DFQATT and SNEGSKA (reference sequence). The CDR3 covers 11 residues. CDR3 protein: CSAQNQETQYF. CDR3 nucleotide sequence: TGCAGTGCTCAGAACCAAGAGACCCAGTACTTC.

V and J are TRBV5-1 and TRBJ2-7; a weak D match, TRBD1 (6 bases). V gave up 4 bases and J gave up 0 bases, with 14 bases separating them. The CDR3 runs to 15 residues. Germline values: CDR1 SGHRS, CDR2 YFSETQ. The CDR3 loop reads CASSPRQASSYEQYF. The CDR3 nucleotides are TGCGCCAGCAGCCCGAGACAGGCCAGCTCCTACGAGCAGTACTTC. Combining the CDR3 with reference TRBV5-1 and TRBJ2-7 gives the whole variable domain KAGVTQTPRYLIKTRGQQVTLSCSPISGHRSVSWYQQTPGQGLQFLFEYFSETQRNKGNFPGRFSGRQFSNSRSEMNVSTLELGDSALYLCASSPRQASSYEQYFGPGTRLTVT.

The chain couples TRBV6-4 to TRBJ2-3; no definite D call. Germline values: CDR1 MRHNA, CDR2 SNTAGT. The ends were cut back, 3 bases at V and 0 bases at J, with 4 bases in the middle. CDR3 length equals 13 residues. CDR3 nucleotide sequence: TGTGCCAGCAGTGAGCGGAGCACAGATACGCAGTATTTT. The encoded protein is CASSERSTDTQYF.

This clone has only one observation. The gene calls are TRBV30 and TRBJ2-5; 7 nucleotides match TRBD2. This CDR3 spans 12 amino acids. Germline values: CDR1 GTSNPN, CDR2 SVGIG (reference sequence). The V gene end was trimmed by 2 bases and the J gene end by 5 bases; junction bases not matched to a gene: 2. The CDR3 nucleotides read TGTGCCTGGAGTCCGCGGGGGGAGACCCAGTACTTC. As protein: CAWSPRGETQYF.

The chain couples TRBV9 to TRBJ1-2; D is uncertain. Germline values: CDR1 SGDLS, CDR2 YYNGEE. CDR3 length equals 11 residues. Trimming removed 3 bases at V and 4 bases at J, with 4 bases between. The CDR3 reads CASSAGYGYTF. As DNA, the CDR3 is TGTGCCAGCAGCGCCGGCTATGGCTACACCTTC. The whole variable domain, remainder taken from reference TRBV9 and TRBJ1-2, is DSGVTQTPKHLITATGQRVTLRCSPRSGDLSVYWYQQSLDQGLQFLIQYYNGEERAKGNILERFSAQQFPDLHSELNLSSLELGDSALYFCASSAGYGYTFGSGTRLTVV.

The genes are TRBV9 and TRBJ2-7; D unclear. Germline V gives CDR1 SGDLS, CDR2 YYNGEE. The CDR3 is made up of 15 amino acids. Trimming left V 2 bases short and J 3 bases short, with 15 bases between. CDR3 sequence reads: CASSVSLSPDYEQYF. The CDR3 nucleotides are TGTGCCAGCAGCGTTAGTCTTTCCCCAGACTACGAGCAGTACTTC.

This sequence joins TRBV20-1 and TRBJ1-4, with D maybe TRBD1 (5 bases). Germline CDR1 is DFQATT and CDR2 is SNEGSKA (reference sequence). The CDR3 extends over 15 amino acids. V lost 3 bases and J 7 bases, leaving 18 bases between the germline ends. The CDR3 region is CSASGGATASEKLFF. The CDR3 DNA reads TGCAGTGCTAGTGGAGGCGCGACAGCCAGTGAAAAACTGTTTTTT.

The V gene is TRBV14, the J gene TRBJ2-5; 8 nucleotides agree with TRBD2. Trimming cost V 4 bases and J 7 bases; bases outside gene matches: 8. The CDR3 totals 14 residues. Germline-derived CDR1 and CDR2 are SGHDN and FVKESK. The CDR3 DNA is TGTGCCAGCAGCCCTATGCGGGAGGCGGGGACCCAGTACTTC. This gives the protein CASSPMREAGTQYF.

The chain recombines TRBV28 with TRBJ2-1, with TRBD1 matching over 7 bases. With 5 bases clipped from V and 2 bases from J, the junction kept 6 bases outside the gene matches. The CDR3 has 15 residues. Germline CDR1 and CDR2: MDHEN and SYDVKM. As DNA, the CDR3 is TGTGCCAGCAGTCAGGGGGAACTGGCCTACAATGAGCAGTTCTTC. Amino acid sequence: CASSQGELAYNEQFF.

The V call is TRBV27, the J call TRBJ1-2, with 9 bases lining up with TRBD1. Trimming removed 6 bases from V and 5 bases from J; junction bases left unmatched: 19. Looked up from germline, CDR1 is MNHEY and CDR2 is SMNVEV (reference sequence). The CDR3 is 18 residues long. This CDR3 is CASSPTRGTGGARYGYTF. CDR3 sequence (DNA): TGTGCCAGCAGCCCCACCAGAGGAACAGGGGGCGCGCGATATGGCTACACCTTC.

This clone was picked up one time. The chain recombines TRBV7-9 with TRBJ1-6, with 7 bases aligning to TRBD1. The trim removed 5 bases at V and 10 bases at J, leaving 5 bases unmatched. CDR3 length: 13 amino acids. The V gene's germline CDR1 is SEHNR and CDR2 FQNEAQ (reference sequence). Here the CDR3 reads CASSPQGRSPLHF. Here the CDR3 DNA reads TGTGCCAGCAGCCCACAGGGGCGGTCACCCCTCCACTTT.

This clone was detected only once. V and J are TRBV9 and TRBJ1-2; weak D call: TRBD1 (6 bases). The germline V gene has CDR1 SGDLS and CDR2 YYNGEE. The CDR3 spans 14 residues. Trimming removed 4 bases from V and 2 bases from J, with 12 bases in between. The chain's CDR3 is CASSPGVGNYGYTF. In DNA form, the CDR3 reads TGTGCCAGCAGCCCAGGGGTGGGGAACTATGGCTACACCTTC.

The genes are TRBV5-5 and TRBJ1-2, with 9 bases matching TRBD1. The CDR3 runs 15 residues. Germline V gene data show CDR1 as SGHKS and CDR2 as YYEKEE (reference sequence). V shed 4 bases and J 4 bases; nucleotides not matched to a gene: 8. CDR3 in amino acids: CASSTTGTGSYGYTF. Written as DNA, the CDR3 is TGTGCCAGCAGCACCACCGGGACAGGGTCCTATGGCTACACCTTC.

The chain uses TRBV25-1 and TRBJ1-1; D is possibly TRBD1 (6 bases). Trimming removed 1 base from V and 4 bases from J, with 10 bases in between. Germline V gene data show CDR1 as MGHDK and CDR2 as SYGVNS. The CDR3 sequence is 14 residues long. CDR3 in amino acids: CASSESARGTEAFF. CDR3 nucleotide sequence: TGTGCCAGCAGTGAATCCGCCAGGGGCACTGAAGCTTTCTTT.

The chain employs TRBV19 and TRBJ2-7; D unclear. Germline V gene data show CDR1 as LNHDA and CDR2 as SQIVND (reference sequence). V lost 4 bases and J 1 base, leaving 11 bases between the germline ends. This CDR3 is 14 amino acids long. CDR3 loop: CASSTGVESYEQYF. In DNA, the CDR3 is TGTGCCAGTAGTACTGGAGTAGAATCCTACGAGCAGTACTTC. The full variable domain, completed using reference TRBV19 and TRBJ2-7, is DGGITQSPKYLFRKEGQNVTLSCEQNLNHDAMYWYRQDPGQGLRLIYYSQIVNDFQKGDIAEGYSVSREKKESFPLTVTSAQKNPTAFYLCASSTGVESYEQYFGPGTRLTVT.

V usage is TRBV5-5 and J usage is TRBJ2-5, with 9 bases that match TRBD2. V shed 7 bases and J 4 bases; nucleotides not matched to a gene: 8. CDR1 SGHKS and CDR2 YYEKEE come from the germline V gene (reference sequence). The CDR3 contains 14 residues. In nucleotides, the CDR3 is TGTGCCAGCGTAGGGACTAGCAGACTAGAGACCCAGTACTTC. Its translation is CASVGTSRLETQYF.

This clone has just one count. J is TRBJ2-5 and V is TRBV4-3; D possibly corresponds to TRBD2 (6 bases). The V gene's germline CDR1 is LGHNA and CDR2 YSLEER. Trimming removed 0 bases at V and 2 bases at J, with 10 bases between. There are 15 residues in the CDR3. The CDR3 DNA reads TGCGCCAGCAGCCAAGAGCGGGGCGCGCAAGAGACCCAGTACTTC. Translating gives CASSQERGAQETQYF.

Here the CDR3 DNA reads TGTGCCTGGGGGGACAGGAATTCACCCCTCCACTTT. It translates to CAWGDRNSPLHF. The V and J genes are TRBV30 and TRBJ1-6; 8 positions match TRBD1. J was trimmed by 7 bases and V by 5 bases; bases with no gene match: 1. Looked up from germline, CDR1 is GTSNPN and CDR2 is SVGIG (reference sequence). The CDR3 length is 12 residues. The whole variable domain, remainder taken from reference TRBV30 and TRBJ1-6, is SQTIHQWPATLVQPVGSPLSLECTVEGTSNPNLYWYRQAAGRGLQLLFYSVGIGQISSEVPQNLSASRPQDRQFILSSKKLLLSDSGFYLCAWGDRNSPLHFGNGTRLTVT.

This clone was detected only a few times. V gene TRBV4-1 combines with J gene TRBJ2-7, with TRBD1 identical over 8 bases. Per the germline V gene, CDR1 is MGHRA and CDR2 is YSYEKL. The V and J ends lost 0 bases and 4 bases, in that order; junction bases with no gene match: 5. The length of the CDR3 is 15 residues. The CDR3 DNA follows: TGCGCCAGCAGCCAAGATCACAGGGGGTTATACGAGCAGTACTTC. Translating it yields CASSQDHRGLYEQYF.

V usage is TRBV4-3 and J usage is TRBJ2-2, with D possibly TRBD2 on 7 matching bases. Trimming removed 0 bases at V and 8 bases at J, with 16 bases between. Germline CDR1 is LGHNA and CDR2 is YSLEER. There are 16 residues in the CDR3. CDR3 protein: CASSQDPPGGAGELFF. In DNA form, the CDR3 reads TGCGCCAGCAGCCAAGATCCGCCGGGGGGCGCGGGGGAGCTGTTTTTT.

The CDR3 DNA reads TGTGCCAGCAGCTTCCCCGGGGAAGAGACCCAGTACTTC. Amino acid sequence: CASSFPGEETQYF. The gene calls are TRBV5-4 and TRBJ2-5, with a possible D match to TRBD2 (5 bases). Germline CDR1 reads SGHNT; CDR2 reads YYREEE (reference sequence). The CDR3 is 13 amino acids. The ends were cut back, 2 bases at V and 3 bases at J, with 8 bases in the middle.

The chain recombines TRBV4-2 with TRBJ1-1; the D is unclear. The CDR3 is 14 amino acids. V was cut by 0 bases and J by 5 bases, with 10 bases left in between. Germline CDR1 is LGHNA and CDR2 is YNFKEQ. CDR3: CASSQDLSETEAFF. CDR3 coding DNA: TGTGCCAGCAGCCAAGATTTAAGCGAGACTGAAGCTTTCTTT.

As DNA, the CDR3 is TGTGCCTGGGGTTTAAGTACCAAAAACATTCAGTACTTC. As protein: CAWGLSTKNIQYF. This sequence joins TRBV30 and TRBJ2-4; D gene ambiguous. With 5 bases removed from V and 2 bases from J, the gap between germline ends came to 10 bases. CDR3 length: 13 amino acids. CDR1 GTSNPN and CDR2 SVGIG come from the germline V gene (reference sequence).

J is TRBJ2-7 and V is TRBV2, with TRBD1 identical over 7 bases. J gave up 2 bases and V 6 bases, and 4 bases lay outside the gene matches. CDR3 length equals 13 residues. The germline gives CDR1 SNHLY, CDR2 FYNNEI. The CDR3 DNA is TGTGCCAGCAGAGCTGACAGGGCCTACGAGCAGTACTTC. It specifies CASRADRAYEQYF.